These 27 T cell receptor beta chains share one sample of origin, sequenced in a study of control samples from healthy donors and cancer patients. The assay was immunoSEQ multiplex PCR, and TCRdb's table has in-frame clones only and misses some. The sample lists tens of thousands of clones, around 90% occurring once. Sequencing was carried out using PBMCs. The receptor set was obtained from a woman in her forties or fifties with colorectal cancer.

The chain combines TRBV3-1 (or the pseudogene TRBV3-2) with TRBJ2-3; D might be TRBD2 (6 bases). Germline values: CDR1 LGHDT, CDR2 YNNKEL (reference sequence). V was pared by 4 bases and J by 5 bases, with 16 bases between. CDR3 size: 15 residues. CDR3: CASSPHRGVGDTQYF. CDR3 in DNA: TGTGCCAGCAGCCCTCACCGCGGGGTTGGAGATACGCAGTATTTT.

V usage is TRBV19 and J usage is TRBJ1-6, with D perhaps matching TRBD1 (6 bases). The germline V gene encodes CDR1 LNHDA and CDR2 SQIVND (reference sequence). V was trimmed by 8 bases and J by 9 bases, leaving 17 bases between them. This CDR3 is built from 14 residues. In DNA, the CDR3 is TGTGCCAGTTCGAGCGGGGGGCACAGTTCACCCCTCCACTTT. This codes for CASSSGGHSSPLHF.

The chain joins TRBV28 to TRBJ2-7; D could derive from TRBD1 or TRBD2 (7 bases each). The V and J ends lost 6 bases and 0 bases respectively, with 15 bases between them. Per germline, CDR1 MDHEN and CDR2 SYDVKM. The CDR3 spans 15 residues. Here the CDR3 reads CASRSGGLSSYEQYV. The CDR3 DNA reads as TGTGCCAGCAGGTCAGGGGGACTATCCTCCTACGAGCAGTACGTC.

This chain's CDR3 is CASNPETGGLEAFF. The CDR3 DNA reads as TGTGCCAGCAATCCCGAGACAGGGGGCCTTGAAGCTTTCTTT. The chain recombines TRBV7-8 with TRBJ1-1, with 10 bases that match TRBD1. The ends lost 7 bases at V and 7 bases at J; junction bases unmatched: 9. The CDR3 runs to 14 residues. Germline V gene data show CDR1 as SGHVS and CDR2 as FQNEAQ.

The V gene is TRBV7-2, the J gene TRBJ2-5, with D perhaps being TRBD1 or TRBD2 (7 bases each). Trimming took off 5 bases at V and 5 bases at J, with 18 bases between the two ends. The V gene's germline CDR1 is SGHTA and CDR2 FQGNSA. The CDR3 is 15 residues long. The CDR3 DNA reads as TGTGCCAGCAGCCCAAGGGAGGGGGCCCCGGAGACCCAGTACTTC. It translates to CASSPREGAPETQYF.

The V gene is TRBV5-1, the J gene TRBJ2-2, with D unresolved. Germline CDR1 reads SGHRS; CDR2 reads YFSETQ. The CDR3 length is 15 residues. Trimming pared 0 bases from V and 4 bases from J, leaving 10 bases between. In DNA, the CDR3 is TGCGCCAGCAGCTTGGATGGCAGACTCACCGGGGAGCTGTTTTTT. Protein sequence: CASSLDGRLTGELFF. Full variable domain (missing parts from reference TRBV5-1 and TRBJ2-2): KAGVTQTPRYLIKTRGQQVTLSCSPISGHRSVSWYQQTPGQGLQFLFEYFSETQRNKGNFPGRFSGRQFSNSRSEMNVSTLELGDSALYLCASSLDGRLTGELFFGEGSRLTVL.

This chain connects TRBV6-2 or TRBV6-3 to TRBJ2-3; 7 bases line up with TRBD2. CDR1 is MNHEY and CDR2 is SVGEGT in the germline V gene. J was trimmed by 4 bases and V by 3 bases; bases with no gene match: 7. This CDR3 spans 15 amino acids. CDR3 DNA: TGTGCCAGCAGTTATCGGCAGGGAGGGCCAGATACGCAGTATTTT. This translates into CASSYRQGGPDTQYF.

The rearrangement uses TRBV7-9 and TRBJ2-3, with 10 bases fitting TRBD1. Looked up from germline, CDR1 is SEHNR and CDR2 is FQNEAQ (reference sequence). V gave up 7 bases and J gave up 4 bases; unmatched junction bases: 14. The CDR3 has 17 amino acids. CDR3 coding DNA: TGTGCCAGCACCTCGATCTTGAGGGGACAGGGGTCAGATACGCAGTATTTT. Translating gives CASTSILRGQGSDTQYF.

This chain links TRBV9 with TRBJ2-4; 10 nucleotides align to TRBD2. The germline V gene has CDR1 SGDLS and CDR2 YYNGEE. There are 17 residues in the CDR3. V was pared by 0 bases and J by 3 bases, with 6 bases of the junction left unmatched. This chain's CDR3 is CASSVGLAGDLKNIQYF. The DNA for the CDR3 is TGTGCCAGCAGCGTAGGGCTAGCGGGGGACCTCAAAAACATTCAGTACTTC.

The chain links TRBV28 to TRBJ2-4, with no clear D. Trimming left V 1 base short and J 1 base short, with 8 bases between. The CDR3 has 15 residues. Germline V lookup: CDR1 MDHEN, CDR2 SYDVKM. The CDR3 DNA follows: TGTGCCAGCAGTTTATCGTCCAGGGCCAAAAACATTCAGTACTTC. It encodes CASSLSSRAKNIQYF.

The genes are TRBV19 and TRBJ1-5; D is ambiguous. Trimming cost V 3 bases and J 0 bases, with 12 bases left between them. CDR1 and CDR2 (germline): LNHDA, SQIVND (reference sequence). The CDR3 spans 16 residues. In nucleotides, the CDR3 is TGTGCCAGTAGTATTGGGCGGCAGTATAGCAATCAGCCCCAGCATTTT. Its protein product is CASSIGRQYSNQPQHF.

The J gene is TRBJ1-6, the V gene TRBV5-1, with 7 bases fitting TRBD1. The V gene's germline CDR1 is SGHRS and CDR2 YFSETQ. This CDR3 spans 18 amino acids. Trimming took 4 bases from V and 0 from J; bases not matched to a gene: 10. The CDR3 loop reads CASSAWDSRSSYNSPLHF. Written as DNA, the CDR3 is TGCGCCAGCAGCGCCTGGGACAGCAGGAGCTCCTATAATTCACCCCTCCACTTT.

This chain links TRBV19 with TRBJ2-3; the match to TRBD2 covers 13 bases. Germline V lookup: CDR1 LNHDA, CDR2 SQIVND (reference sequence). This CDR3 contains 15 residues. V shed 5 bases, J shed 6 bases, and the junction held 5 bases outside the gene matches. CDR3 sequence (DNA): TGTGCCAGTAGTGGGACTAGCGGGGCTGGGGATACGCAGTATTTT. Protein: CASSGTSGAGDTQYF.

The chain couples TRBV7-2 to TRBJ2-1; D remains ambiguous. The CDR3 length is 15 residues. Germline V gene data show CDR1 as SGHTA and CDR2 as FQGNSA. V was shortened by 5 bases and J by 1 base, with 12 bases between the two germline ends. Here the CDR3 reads CASSPRRTSYNEQFF. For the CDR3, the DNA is TGTGCCAGCAGCCCCAGGCGCACGTCCTACAATGAGCAGTTCTTC.

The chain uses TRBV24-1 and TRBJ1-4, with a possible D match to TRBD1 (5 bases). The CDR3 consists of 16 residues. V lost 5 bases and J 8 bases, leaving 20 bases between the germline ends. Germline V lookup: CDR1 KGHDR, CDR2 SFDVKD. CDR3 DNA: TGTGCCACCAGTGGACCCCCGGGGGAGGGTGGAGAAAAACTGTTTTTT. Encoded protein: CATSGPPGEGGEKLFF.

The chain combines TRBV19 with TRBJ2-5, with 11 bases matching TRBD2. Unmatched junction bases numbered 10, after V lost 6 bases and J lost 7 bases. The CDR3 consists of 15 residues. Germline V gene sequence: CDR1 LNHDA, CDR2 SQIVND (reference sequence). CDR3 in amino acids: CASSPLAGGRGTQYF. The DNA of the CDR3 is TGTGCCAGTAGCCCCTTAGCGGGGGGGCGTGGGACCCAGTACTTC.

CDR3 region: CASSQDAGYTGELFF. The CDR3 DNA reads as TGTGCCAGCAGCCAAGACGCGGGTTACACCGGGGAGCTGTTTTTT. V usage is TRBV4-2 and J usage is TRBJ2-2; D might be TRBD2 (5 bases). The CDR3 totals 15 residues. CDR1 and CDR2 from the germline V gene are LGHNA and YNFKEQ. Trimming removed 0 bases at V and 3 bases at J, with 8 bases between.

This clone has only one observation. CDR3 DNA sequence: TGTGCCAGCAGTTTTACTAGCGGGGGGGCCGACACCGGGGAGCTGTTTTTT. It translates to CASSFTSGGADTGELFF. This sequence joins TRBV2 and TRBJ2-2; 13 nucleotides agree with TRBD2. CDR1 is SNHLY and CDR2 is FYNNEI in the germline V gene. V was pared by 5 bases and J by 3 bases, with 6 bases of the junction left unmatched. The CDR3 has 17 residues.

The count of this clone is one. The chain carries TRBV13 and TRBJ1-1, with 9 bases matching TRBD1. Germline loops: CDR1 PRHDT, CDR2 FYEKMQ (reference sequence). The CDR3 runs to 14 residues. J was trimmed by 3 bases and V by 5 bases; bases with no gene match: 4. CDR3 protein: CASSDRGSYTEAFF. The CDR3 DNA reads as TGTGCCAGCAGCGACAGGGGGTCGTACACTGAAGCTTTCTTT.

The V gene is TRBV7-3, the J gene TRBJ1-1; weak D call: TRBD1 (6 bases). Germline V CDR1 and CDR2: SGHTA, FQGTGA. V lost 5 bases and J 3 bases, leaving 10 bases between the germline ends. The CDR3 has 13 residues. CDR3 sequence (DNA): TGTGCCAGCAGCCGCAGGGGAGACACTGAAGCTTTCTTT. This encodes CASSRRGDTEAFF.

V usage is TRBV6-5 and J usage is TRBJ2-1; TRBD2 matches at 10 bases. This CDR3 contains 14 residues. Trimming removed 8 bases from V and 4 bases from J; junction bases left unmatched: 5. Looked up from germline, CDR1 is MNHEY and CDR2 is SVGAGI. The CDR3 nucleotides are TGTGCCAGCGGAACTAGCGGGGTGTACAATGAGCAGTTCTTC. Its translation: CASGTSGVYNEQFF.

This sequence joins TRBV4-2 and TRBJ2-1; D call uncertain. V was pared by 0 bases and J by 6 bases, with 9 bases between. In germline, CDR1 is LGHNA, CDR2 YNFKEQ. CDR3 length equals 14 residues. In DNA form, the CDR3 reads TGTGCCAGCAGCCAAGAGTGGGGTAGCAATGAGCAGTTCTTC. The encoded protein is CASSQEWGSNEQFF.

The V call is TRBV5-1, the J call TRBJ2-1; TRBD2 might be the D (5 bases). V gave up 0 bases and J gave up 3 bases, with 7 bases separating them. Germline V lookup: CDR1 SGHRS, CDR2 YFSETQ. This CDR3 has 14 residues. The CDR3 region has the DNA TGCGCCAGCAGCTTGGGACTAAACTACAATGAGCAGTTCTTC. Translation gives CASSLGLNYNEQFF.

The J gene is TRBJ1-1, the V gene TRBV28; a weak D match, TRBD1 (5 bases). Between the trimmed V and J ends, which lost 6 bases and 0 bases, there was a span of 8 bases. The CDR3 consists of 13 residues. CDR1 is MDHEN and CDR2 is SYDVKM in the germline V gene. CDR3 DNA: TGTGCCAGCAGCTTGGGGCTGAACACTGAAGCTTTCTTT. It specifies CASSLGLNTEAFF.

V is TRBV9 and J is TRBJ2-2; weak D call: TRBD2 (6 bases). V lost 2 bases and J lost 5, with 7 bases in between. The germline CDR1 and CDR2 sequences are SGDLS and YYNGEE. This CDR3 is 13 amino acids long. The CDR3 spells CASSVGGTGELFF. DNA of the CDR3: TGTGCCAGCAGCGTGGGGGGAACCGGGGAGCTGTTTTTT.

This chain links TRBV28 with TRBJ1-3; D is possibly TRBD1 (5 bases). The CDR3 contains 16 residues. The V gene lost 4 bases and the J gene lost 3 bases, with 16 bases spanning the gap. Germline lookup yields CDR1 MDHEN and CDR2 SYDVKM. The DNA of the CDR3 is TGTGCCAGCAGTTCCCCCGACGGGGGAAATGGAAACACCATATATTTT. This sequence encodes CASSSPDGGNGNTIYF. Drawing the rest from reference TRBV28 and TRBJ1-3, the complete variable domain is DVKVTQSSRYLVKRTGEKVFLECVQDMDHENMFWYRQDPGLGLRLIYFSYDVKMKEKGDIPEGYSVSREKKERFSLILESASTNQTSMYLCASSSPDGGNGNTIYFGEGSWLTVV.

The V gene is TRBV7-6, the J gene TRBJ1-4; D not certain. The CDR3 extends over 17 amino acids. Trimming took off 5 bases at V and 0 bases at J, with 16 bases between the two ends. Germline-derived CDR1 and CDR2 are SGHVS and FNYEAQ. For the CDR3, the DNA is TGTGCCAGCAGCCCATTCAGTGGTAGGGCAACTAATGAAAAACTGTTTTTT. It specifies CASSPFSGRATNEKLFF.